The 14 T cell receptor beta chains below come from one sample, sequenced in a study of T-cell reconstitution after alpha-beta-depleted transplantation in children. Preparation of the TCRbeta library used unique molecular identifiers. TCRdb reprocessed the PCR reads with MiXCR, giving one entry per CDR3 protein. The table has about 610,000 distinct CDR3 sequences, under 12% seen once. Sequenced material: PBMCs from the stem cell graft donor, taken from the stem cell graft. The receptor set was obtained from a human donor who donated a stem cell graft to a child with acute myeloid leukemia.

V is TRBV20-1 and J is TRBJ2-1, with 9 bases identical to TRBD2. The CDR3 has 15 residues. CDR1 DFQATT and CDR2 SNEGSKA come from the germline V gene (reference sequence). The J segment lost 3 bases and the V segment lost 6 bases, leaving 9 bases of the junction unmatched. The CDR3 reads CSAPNLAGSYNEQFF. In DNA, the CDR3 is TGCAGTGCCCCGAATCTAGCGGGGAGCTACAATGAGCAGTTCTTC.

The sample holds many counts of this clonotype. The chain employs TRBV12-3 or TRBV12-4 and TRBJ2-1; TRBD2 matches 10 bases. The CDR3 loop spans 15 amino acids. V trimming: 7 bases; J trimming: 4 bases; junction bases outside the gene matches: 7. The CDR3 region has the DNA TGTGCCAGCAACCAACTAGCGGGATTATACAATGAGCAGTTCTTC. It specifies CASNQLAGLYNEQFF.

This clonotype was seen ten or more times. J is TRBJ1-1 and V is TRBV20-1; the D is unclear. Germline V lookup: CDR1 DFQATT, CDR2 SNEGSKA (reference sequence). V was pared by 5 bases and J by 1 base, with 17 bases between. The CDR3 sequence is 15 residues long. This chain's CDR3 is CSALGRTRANTEAFF. Written as DNA, the CDR3 is TGCAGTGCTCTCGGGAGAACAAGGGCGAACACTGAAGCTTTCTTT.

This chain connects TRBV12-3 or TRBV12-4 to TRBJ2-6; possibly TRBD2 for D (6 bases). V was clipped by 9 bases and J by 0 bases, with 18 bases between them. The CDR3 spans 17 residues. The CDR3 region has the DNA TGTGCCAGTCACCCGGGGGTCTTCCTCTCTGGGGCCAACGTCCTGACTTTC. This encodes CASHPGVFLSGANVLTF.

The chain's CDR3 is CAISEYPPGLAARRSYNEQFF. The CDR3 DNA follows: TGTGCCATCAGTGAGTATCCCCCGGGACTAGCGGCCCGTCGCTCCTACAATGAGCAGTTCTTC. The V gene is TRBV10-3, the J gene TRBJ2-1; TRBD2 aligns across 11 bases. This CDR3 has 21 amino acids. V was pared by 1 base and J by 0 bases, with 14 bases of the junction left unmatched. The germline CDR1 and CDR2 sequences are ENHRY and SYGVKD.

The rearrangement uses TRBV29-1 and TRBJ1-1, with D possibly being TRBD1 (6 bases). Germline lookup yields CDR1 SQVTM and CDR2 ANQGSEA. CDR3 size: 12 residues. The V gene lost 7 bases and the J gene lost 5 bases, with 14 bases spanning the gap. CDR3 sequence: CSARGGRTEAFF. CDR3 DNA sequence: TGCAGCGCCAGGGGAGGGCGAACTGAAGCTTTCTTT.

The J gene is TRBJ1-1, the V gene TRBV6-2 or TRBV6-3; the D gene is possibly TRBD1 (6 bases). The CDR3 spans 14 residues. The V and J ends lost 7 bases and 5 bases respectively, with 17 bases between them. CDR1 and CDR2 from the germline V gene are MNHEY and SVGEGT. The CDR3 loop reads CASIFQGMGTEAFF. In nucleotides, the CDR3 is TGTGCCAGCATTTTCCAGGGGATGGGTACTGAAGCTTTCTTT.

The chain is built from TRBV6-1 and TRBJ2-7; D is perhaps TRBD1 (6 bases). Germline values: CDR1 MNHNS, CDR2 SASEGT. CDR3 size: 14 residues. V was cut by 7 bases and J by 0 bases, with 13 bases left in between. The CDR3 here is CASTDSLASYEQYF. As DNA, the CDR3 is TGTGCCAGCACGGACAGTCTAGCCTCCTACGAGCAGTACTTC.

V and J are TRBV6-2 or TRBV6-3 and TRBJ2-6; D gene unclear. Germline V lookup: CDR1 MNHEY, CDR2 SVGEGT. Trimming cost V 8 bases and J 0 bases, with 8 bases left between them. The CDR3 length is 14 residues. The CDR3 is CASLGFSGANVLTF. CDR3 nucleotides: TGTGCCAGCCTCGGTTTCTCTGGGGCCAACGTCCTGACTTTC.

This clonotype occurred many times. This chain uses TRBV29-1 with TRBJ2-7, with D hard to call. Germline V lookup: CDR1 SQVTM, CDR2 ANQGSEA. V was shortened by 4 bases and J by 0 bases, with 4 bases between the two germline ends. CDR3 length: 11 amino acids. The CDR3 is CSVGNSYEQYF. The CDR3 bases are TGCAGCGTTGGTAACTCCTACGAGCAGTACTTC.

This sequence joins TRBV29-1 and TRBJ2-5, with no clear D. V lost 4 bases to trimming and J lost 3 bases, with 15 bases between them. Germline CDR1 reads SQVTM; CDR2 reads ANQGSEA. The CDR3 is 14 amino acids. For the CDR3, the DNA is TGCAGCGTTGGTGAAGGGATAGGAGAAGAGACCCAGTACTTC. Translation: CSVGEGIGEETQYF.

This clonotype was counted only a few times. A much more abundant neighbour one base away suggests this may be a read error. The genes are TRBV7-9 and TRBJ1-1; D remains ambiguous. CDR3 length: 12 residues. V was pared by 4 bases and J by 0 bases, with 3 bases between. Looked up from germline, CDR1 is SEHNR and CDR2 is FQNEAQ (reference sequence). CDR3 nucleotides: TGTGCCAGCAGCTGGGTGAACACTGAAGCTTTCTTT. This translates into CASSWVNTEAFF.

The chain links TRBV5-1 to TRBJ2-1; TRBD2 matches at 11 bases. Per the germline V gene, CDR1 is SGHRS and CDR2 is YFSETQ. J gave up 10 bases and V 4 bases, and 4 bases lay outside the gene matches. CDR3 length: 13 amino acids. The CDR3 is CASSARTSGEQFF. The CDR3 DNA reads as TGCGCCAGCAGCGCCCGGACTAGCGGGGAGCAGTTCTTC.

This clonotype turned up a few times. This chain connects TRBV27 to TRBJ2-1; 9 nucleotides line up with TRBD2. Germline assignment: CDR1 MNHEY and CDR2 SMNVEV (reference sequence). V lost 3 bases to trimming and J lost 9 bases; unmatched junction nucleotides: 9. The CDR3 is 15 residues long. The CDR3 DNA reads as TGTGCCAGCAGTTTTGTAGCTAGCGGGATGACTGAGCAGTTCTTC. Its protein product is CASSFVASGMTEQFF.